These T cell receptor beta chains were read from a single sample in a study of blood T cell repertoires in COVID-19. Here immunoSEQ multiplex PCR was the method, and the copy in TCRdb shows in-frame clones only, minus some. The sample yields some 330,000 clones, under 95% seen once. Sequencing was carried out using PBMCs or T cells enriched from blood (not recorded which). These receptor sequences come from a woman in her twenties or thirties who had recovered from COVID-19. Both conserved end residues are part of each CDR3. Fields, in order: J gene, D gene, V gene, clone size, CDR3 DNA, CDR3 protein. A D gene is named only where the DNA matches it firmly. For some rows the clone size is stated as once, few or many, or as a class when expanded; others skip it.

J gene: TRBJ1-5
D gene: TRBD1
V gene: TRBV28
clone size: -
CDR3 DNA: TGTGCCAGCAGTTTAAGGGACAGGGAGCCCTTCACCACAATCAATCAGCCCCAGCATTTT
CDR3 protein: CASSLRDREPFTTINQPQHF

J gene: TRBJ2-7
D gene: -
V gene: TRBV11-2
clone size: -
CDR3 DNA: TGTGCCAGCAGCATCAGGGCGCTTCAGTACGAGCAGTACTTC
CDR3 protein: CASSIRALQYEQYF

J gene: TRBJ1-4
D gene: -
V gene: TRBV28
clone size: -
CDR3 DNA: TGTGCCAGCAGTCTGACTAACTTTGAAAAACTGTTTTTT
CDR3 protein: CASSLTNFEKLFF

J gene: TRBJ1-2
D gene: TRBD1
V gene: TRBV5-1
clone size: -
CDR3 DNA: TGCGCCAGCAGCTTGGGACAGGGCTCAATCTATGGCTACACCTTC
CDR3 protein: CASSLGQGSIYGYTF

J gene: TRBJ1-6
D gene: TRBD1
V gene: TRBV11-2
clone size: -
CDR3 DNA: TGTGCCAGCAGTACCAACAGGGGCCCTCGTCCCCCACCCCTCCACTTT
CDR3 protein: CASSTNRGPRPPPLHF

J gene: TRBJ2-5
D gene: -
V gene: TRBV6-5
clone size: once
CDR3 DNA: TGTGCCAGCAGTTATAGAAGTTCAGGGGCCCAAGAGACCCAGTACTTC
CDR3 protein: CASSYRSSGAQETQYF

J gene: TRBJ2-5
D gene: TRBD2
V gene: TRBV11-3
clone size: -
CDR3 DNA: TGTGCCAGCAGCTCCCAACTACTAGCGGGTCTGCGAGAGACCCAGTACTTC
CDR3 protein: CASSSQLLAGLRETQYF

J gene: TRBJ1-2
D gene: -
V gene: TRBV27
clone size: -
CDR3 DNA: TGTGCCAGCAGTTTAGGGAGGGGGGGCTATGGCTACACCTTC
CDR3 protein: CASSLGRGGYGYTF

J gene: TRBJ2-7
D gene: -
V gene: TRBV7-8
clone size: -
CDR3 DNA: TGTGCCAGCAGCTTAGTTTCGGGCTACGAGCAGTACTTC
CDR3 protein: CASSLVSGYEQYF

J gene: TRBJ2-1
D gene: TRBD2
V gene: TRBV7-6
clone size: -
CDR3 DNA: TGTGCCAGCAGCCCGGGGACTAGCGGGGGGGCCAACAATGAGCAGTTCTTC
CDR3 protein: CASSPGTSGGANNEQFF

J gene: TRBJ2-1
D gene: -
V gene: TRBV24-1
clone size: -
CDR3 DNA: TGTGCCACCAGTCCGGGCAATGAGCAGTTCTTC
CDR3 protein: CATSPGNEQFF

J gene: TRBJ1-1
D gene: -
V gene: TRBV28
clone size: -
CDR3 DNA: TGTGCCAGCACTTCGGGGGGGTCCCTGGCAGGGTGGTGGATGAACACTGAAGCTTTCTTT
CDR3 protein: CASTSGGSLAGWWMNTEAFF

J gene: TRBJ1-2
D gene: -
V gene: TRBV12-5
clone size: -
CDR3 DNA: TGTGCTAGTGGACACGGCTGGGCCGGGGATAGGTACGACTATGGCTACACCTTC
CDR3 protein: CASGHGWAGDRYDYGYTF

J gene: TRBJ2-5
D gene: TRBD1
V gene: TRBV5-1
clone size: -
CDR3 DNA: TGCGCCAGCAGCCTAGAGGGCAGGGGGCAAAGGGAGACCCAGTACTTC
CDR3 protein: CASSLEGRGQRETQYF

J gene: TRBJ1-5
D gene: -
V gene: TRBV19
clone size: -
CDR3 DNA: TGTGCCAGTAGTATCGACACAAATAGCAATCAGCCCCAGCATTTT
CDR3 protein: CASSIDTNSNQPQHF

J gene: TRBJ2-2
D gene: TRBD1
V gene: TRBV4-3
clone size: -
CDR3 DNA: TGCGCCAGCAGCCAAGATCTGACAGGGGGAACCGGGGAGCTGTTTTTT
CDR3 protein: CASSQDLTGGTGELFF

J gene: TRBJ2-7
D gene: TRBD1
V gene: TRBV19
clone size: -
CDR3 DNA: TGTGCCAGTAGTCTGACAGGGTTTCGCCACGAGCAGTACTTC
CDR3 protein: CASSLTGFRHEQYF

J gene: TRBJ2-7
D gene: TRBD2
V gene: TRBV19
clone size: -
CDR3 DNA: TGTGCCAGTAGTTTCCTAGCGGGAGGTTATTACGAGCAGTACTTC
CDR3 protein: CASSFLAGGYYEQYF

J gene: TRBJ1-3
D gene: -
V gene: TRBV20-1
clone size: -
CDR3 DNA: TGCAGTGCTACTGCGGGGAACACCATATATTTT
CDR3 protein: CSATAGNTIYF

J gene: TRBJ2-5
D gene: -
V gene: TRBV6-5
clone size: few
CDR3 DNA: TGTGCCAGCAGACCACAGGGGGGGGAGACCCAGTACTTC
CDR3 protein: CASRPQGGETQYF

J gene: TRBJ1-2
D gene: -
V gene: TRBV7-2
clone size: once
CDR3 DNA: TGTGCCAGCAGCTACCAGGGAGGGGGATATGGCTACACCTTC
CDR3 protein: CASSYQGGGYGYTF

J gene: TRBJ2-1
D gene: TRBD2
V gene: TRBV7-3
clone size: -
CDR3 DNA: TGTGCCAGCAGTCGGACCGGGACTAGCGGGGGGAAGCAGTTCTTC
CDR3 protein: CASSRTGTSGGKQFF

J gene: TRBJ1-1
D gene: TRBD1
V gene: TRBV29-1
clone size: -
CDR3 DNA: TGCAGCGTTGGGGACAGATACACTGAAGCTTTCTTT
CDR3 protein: CSVGDRYTEAFF

J gene: TRBJ2-2
D gene: -
V gene: TRBV19
clone size: once
CDR3 DNA: TGTGCCAGTACCACTACCCTAGGGGGGGGACCCTCGAACACCGGGGAGCTGTTTTTT
CDR3 protein: CASTTTLGGGPSNTGELFF

J gene: TRBJ2-1
D gene: -
V gene: TRBV13
clone size: -
CDR3 DNA: TGTGCCAGCAGCTTAGGACGGGTTAGCTCCTACAATGAGCAGTTCTTC
CDR3 protein: CASSLGRVSSYNEQFF

J gene: TRBJ2-3
D gene: -
V gene: TRBV28
clone size: -
CDR3 DNA: TGTGCCAGCAGTTTCGCAGGTCGGTTGACAGATACGCAGTATTTT
CDR3 protein: CASSFAGRLTDTQYF

J gene: TRBJ1-1
D gene: TRBD1
V gene: TRBV7-9
clone size: -
CDR3 DNA: TGTGCCAGCAGCTTAGCGGAGGGACAGTACACTGAAGCTTTCTTT
CDR3 protein: CASSLAEGQYTEAFF

J gene: TRBJ2-7
D gene: TRBD2
V gene: TRBV5-1
clone size: -
CDR3 DNA: TGCGCCAGCAGCTTAACGGGAGGGAGGAACGAGCAGTACTTC
CDR3 protein: CASSLTGGRNEQYF

J gene: TRBJ2-2
D gene: -
V gene: TRBV6-5
clone size: -
CDR3 DNA: TGTGCCAGCAGAAATGGACTACGGCCCACCGGGGAGCTGTTTTTT
CDR3 protein: CASRNGLRPTGELFF

J gene: TRBJ1-4
D gene: -
V gene: TRBV7-9
clone size: -
CDR3 DNA: TGTGCCAGCAGCTTAGGAGGACAACCGAATGAAAAACTGTTTTTT
CDR3 protein: CASSLGGQPNEKLFF

J gene: TRBJ1-2
D gene: TRBD1
V gene: TRBV6-5
clone size: once
CDR3 DNA: TGTGCCAGCAGTTACTCCTGGGACAGCCTCAGTGGCTACACCTTC
CDR3 protein: CASSYSWDSLSGYTF

J gene: TRBJ2-7
D gene: TRBD1
V gene: TRBV6-5
clone size: -
CDR3 DNA: TGTGCCAGCAGTTACAGCGGGCAGGGGGCGTATGAGCAGTACTTC
CDR3 protein: CASSYSGQGAYEQYF

J gene: TRBJ2-1
D gene: TRBD1
V gene: TRBV19
clone size: -
CDR3 DNA: TGTGCCAGTAGTAGACAGGGTAGCTCCTACAATGAGCAGTTCTTC
CDR3 protein: CASSRQGSSYNEQFF

J gene: TRBJ1-2
D gene: -
V gene: TRBV28
clone size: -
CDR3 DNA: TGTGCCAGCAGTCCGGGTAGAACCGGAGCCATGTATGGCTACACCTTC
CDR3 protein: CASSPGRTGAMYGYTF

J gene: TRBJ2-3
D gene: TRBD2
V gene: TRBV6-6
clone size: -
CDR3 DNA: TGTGCCAGCAGACGACACCCAGGGCTAGCGGGAAGAACAGATACGCAGTATTTT
CDR3 protein: CASRRHPGLAGRTDTQYF

J gene: TRBJ2-3
D gene: TRBD1
V gene: TRBV2
clone size: -
CDR3 DNA: TGTGCCAGCAGTGATACAGGGGTTCCAGATACGCAGTATTTT
CDR3 protein: CASSDTGVPDTQYF

J gene: TRBJ1-5
D gene: -
V gene: TRBV28
clone size: -
CDR3 DNA: TGTGCCAGCATAGGTGGGGCAGCCTTACGGCCCCAGCATTTT
CDR3 protein: CASIGGAALRPQHF

J gene: TRBJ2-5
D gene: TRBD2
V gene: TRBV7-2
clone size: -
CDR3 DNA: TGTGCCAGCAGCTTAGTCCCTCTAGCGGGGTCCCAAGAGACCCAGTACTTC
CDR3 protein: CASSLVPLAGSQETQYF

J gene: TRBJ1-5
D gene: TRBD1
V gene: TRBV6-6
clone size: -
CDR3 DNA: TGTGCCAGCAGCGGCAGGGGGCAAGAGAAGGTTGGGAATAGCAATCAGCCCCAGCATTTT
CDR3 protein: CASSGRGQEKVGNSNQPQHF